This is a list of T cell receptor beta chains from one sample in a study of blood T cells in healthy people across ages. TCRdb re-analysed the 5' RACE reads in MiXCR, keeping a single row per CDR3 protein. The data show about 1.7 million distinct CDR3 sequences, 28% seen once. The sample taken for sequencing was blood. The receptors shown here come from a woman in her 30s in good health. CDR3s include the opening cysteine and the closing phenylalanine or tryptophan. Each record gives: D gene, clone size, J gene, V gene, CDR3 DNA, CDR3 protein. The D gene is left open where the match is weak. Only some rows state a clone size, as once, few, many or a class for expanded clones.

TRBD2 few TRBJ2-3 TRBV15 TGTGCCACCAGCAGAGATCGCTTAGCGGGAGGAGCAGATACGCAGTATTTT CATSRDRLAGGADTQYF
- few TRBJ2-5 TRBV5-6 TGTGCCAGCAGTCCGGGACCTACGGATGGAGAGACCCAGTACTTC CASSPGPTDGETQYF
- - TRBJ2-7 TRBV27 TGTGCCAGCAGTTCCAACCACCTTCGAGCGGTCTCCTACGAGCAGTACTTC CASSSNHLRAVSYEQYF
- - TRBJ1-5 TRBV20-1 TGCAGTGCTAGAGAGGCGGGGGCGGTCAATCAGCCCCAGCATTTT CSAREAGAVNQPQHF
- - TRBJ2-4 TRBV14 TGTGCCAGCAGCCAAGTGGGGCTAGCTGATGCCAAAAACATTCAGTACTTC CASSQVGLADAKNIQYF
TRBD2 many TRBJ2-3 TRBV29-1 TGCAGCGTTGAGCGGGAGAGGTTGCTGGATACGCAGTATTTT CSVERERLLDTQYF
- many TRBJ2-1 TRBV6-5 TGTGCCAGCAGTTCCTCGGGGGGCAAGAGCTCCTACAATGAGCAGTTCTTC CASSSSGGKSSYNEQFF
- many TRBJ2-3 TRBV7-2 TGTGCCAGCAGCCCCGGGAGTACTGGAGATACGCAGTATTTT CASSPGSTGDTQYF
- many TRBJ2-1 TRBV20-1 TGCAGTGCTAGCGGGGGCTACAATGAGCAGTTCTTC CSASGGYNEQFF
TRBD2 - TRBJ2-7 TRBV14 TGTGCCAGCAGCCAAGAGCATTTGCCCGGACTAGCGGGTCCCTACGAGCAGTACTTC CASSQEHLPGLAGPYEQYF
TRBD1 few TRBJ2-1 TRBV13 TGTGCCAGCAGCCGATCGGACAGGGCCAATGAGCAGTTCTTC CASSRSDRANEQFF
- many TRBJ2-3 TRBV6-1 TGTGCCAGCAGTGAAAGGGCCGCCCTGATTACGCAGTATTTT CASSERAALITQYF
- - TRBJ2-5 TRBV7-2 TGTGCCAGCAGTTCTAGGGGGGCGCTGGGGGAGACCCAGTACTTC CASSSRGALGETQYF
- - TRBJ1-1 TRBV9 TGTGCCAGCAGCGTAGGGGGAGGGGCGAGCACTGAAGCTTTCTTT CASSVGGGASTEAFF
- few TRBJ2-7 TRBV7-2 TGTGCCAGCAGCAATGATTCGGGAGAGCAGTACTTC CASSNDSGEQYF
TRBD2 - TRBJ2-1 TRBV20-1 TGCAGTGCGACCCCACTAGCGGGGGGAAACTACAATGAGCAGTTCTTC CSATPLAGGNYNEQFF
- - TRBJ2-1 TRBV24-1 TGTGCCACCAGTGATTCCCGGGACACCGAGCAGTTCTTC CATSDSRDTEQFF
- - TRBJ2-4 TRBV6-2/TRBV6-3 TGTGCCAGCAGTTACTCGAGCTCCTACAATAAGCAGTACTTC CASSYSSSYNKQYF
TRBD1 few TRBJ2-7 TRBV10-3 TGTGCCATCAGTTCCCGGGACAGGACCTACGAGCAGTACTTC CAISSRDRTYEQYF
TRBD1 - TRBJ1-4 TRBV12-5 TGTGCTAGTGGTTCGGACAGGGAAGATGAAAAACTGTTTTTT CASGSDREDEKLFF
TRBD1 - TRBJ1-2 TRBV12-3/TRBV12-4 TGTGCCAGCAGGCCGACAGGGTGCGGTGGCTACACCTTC CASRPTGCGGYTF
- - TRBJ1-5 TRBV28 TGTGCCAGCAGCTACCTCGGTGACAGTAGGAATCAGCCCCAGCATTTT CASSYLGDSRNQPQHF
- - TRBJ2-3 TRBV4-3 TGCGCCAGCAGCCAAGACAGGTCGGCAGATACGCAGTATTTT CASSQDRSADTQYF
- few TRBJ2-3 TRBV11-2 TGTGCCAGCAGCTTTGGCTTCACAGATACGCAGTATTTT CASSFGFTDTQYF
TRBD1 many TRBJ2-7 TRBV4-1 TGCGCCAGCAGCCCCCTGACAGGGACCTACGAGCAGTACTTC CASSPLTGTYEQYF
TRBD1 - TRBJ2-1 TRBV11-3 TGTGCCAGCAGCTTAGGGGGGACAGGGGCATCCTACAATGAGCAGTTCTTC CASSLGGTGASYNEQFF
- - TRBJ2-1 TRBV12-3/TRBV12-4 TGTGCCAGCAGTTTCAGTGGGAGCCGCAATGAGCTGTTCTTC CASSFSGSRNELFF
TRBD1 - TRBJ1-2 TRBV19 TGTGCCAGCAGACAGGGACCCAGCTATGGCTACACCTTC CASRQGPSYGYTF
TRBD2 many TRBJ2-5 TRBV20-1 TGCAGTGCTAGGGGCGGGTACTCTAGCGGGGTTAGTACCCTAGAGACCCAGTACTTC CSARGGYSSGVSTLETQYF
- - TRBJ2-3 TRBV12-3/TRBV12-4 TGTGCCAGCAGTTTCCGCCAGGGGGGGAGCACAGATGCGCAGTATTTT CASSFRQGGSTDAQYF
- - TRBJ2-3 TRBV15 TGTGCCACCAGCAGAGATGAGGGGGAATATCCAGATACGCAGTATTTT CATSRDEGEYPDTQYF
- many TRBJ2-7 TRBV29-1 TGCAGCGTTGGTAGGTTGACCGAGCGGGCCTCCCCGGGTGAGCAGTACTTC CSVGRLTERASPGEQYF
- - TRBJ2-5 TRBV20-1 TGCAGTGCTAGAGATGGTGGGGGAGAGACCCAGTACTTC CSARDGGGETQYF
- - TRBJ1-2 TRBV20-1 TGCAGTGCTAGAGACGGCGGCAGGGAATATGGCTACACCTTC CSARDGGREYGYTF
TRBD2 - TRBJ2-1 TRBV9 TGTGCCAGCAGCTCCCCAGCGGGGGGTATCTACAATGAGCAGTTCTTC CASSSPAGGIYNEQFF
- few TRBJ2-5 TRBV7-2 TGTGCCAGCAGCCCCGGCACAGGGTGGCAAGAGACCCGGTACTTC CASSPGTGWQETRYF
- - TRBJ2-3 TRBV24-1 TGTGCCACCAGTGACCGACAGGAGACAGATACGCAGTATTTT CATSDRQETDTQYF
- - TRBJ1-1 TRBV7-9 TGTGCCAGCAGCCCAGGACAGAAAGCTTTCTTT CASSPGQKAFF
TRBD2 few TRBJ2-5 TRBV18 TGTGCCAGCTCAGCCAGCGGACTAGAGGGAGAGACCCAGTACTTC CASSASGLEGETQYF
- - TRBJ1-4 TRBV25-1 TGTGCCAGCAGCCAGACCGAGGTTATCAATGAAAAACTGTTTTTT CASSQTEVINEKLFF
- few TRBJ1-4 TRBV6-6 TGTGCCAGCAGTTACGAGGGGGGCGAAAAACTGTTTTTT CASSYEGGEKLFF
- - TRBJ2-1 TRBV9 TGTGCCAGCAGCGTAACCCAAGCAGTTTACAATGAGCAGTTCTTC CASSVTQAVYNEQFF
- - TRBJ1-5 TRBV7-7 TGTGCCAGCAGAGCAACTGTGACCGGGACGGTAAAGAATCAGCCCCAGCATTTT CASRATVTGTVKNQPQHF
- many TRBJ2-1 TRBV6-6 TGTGCCAGCAGCCAGGGGACGAGCTCCTACAATGAGCAGTTCTTC CASSQGTSSYNEQFF
TRBD2 few TRBJ2-1 TRBV9 TGTACCAGCAGCCTGAGCGGGAGGGCCTACAATGAGCAGTTCTTC CTSSLSGRAYNEQFF
- few TRBJ2-5 TRBV5-5 TGTGCCAGCAGCCCAGAGGAGTATATGATTTACAAGCAGTACTTC CASSPEEYMIYKQYF
TRBD1 - TRBJ1-6 TRBV27 TGTGCCAGCAGTCGGGACAGGGGTGGTTCACCCCCCCACTTT CASSRDRGGSPPHF